This T cell receptor (beta chain) stems from a study of shared clonotypes between healthy human individuals. Overall study results and limits: Only blood was sampled; tissue repertoires likely differ. Non-shared clonotypes showed lower generation probabilities than clonotypes common to all four donors.

This CDR3 comprises 13 residues. Between the trimmed V and J ends, which lost 0 bases and 6 bases, there was a span of 7 bases. The germline gives CDR1 KGHSH, CDR2 LQKENI. A word on this clone: Its antigen is currently unknown.

In the study's own analysis: ImmunoSEQ gave junction-only sequences without quality scores, so filtering differed. The data were produced by immunoSEQ multiplex PCR, yet TCRdb's version contains in-frame clones alone and is incomplete. The DNA was the basis for D and trimming; V, J and clone size are from that table. The data show 2 million to 3 million clones, over 85% seen once. The sequence came from a man younger than 35 in good health. V is TRBV18 and J is TRBJ2-3; D is ambiguous. Specimen: naive CD4+ T cells sorted from blood. Noted subset: CD45RA+ positively selected. The CDR3 coding sequence is TGTGCCAGCTCACCACCGGTTTGGGATACGCAGTATTTT. Its protein product is CASSPPVWDTQYF.